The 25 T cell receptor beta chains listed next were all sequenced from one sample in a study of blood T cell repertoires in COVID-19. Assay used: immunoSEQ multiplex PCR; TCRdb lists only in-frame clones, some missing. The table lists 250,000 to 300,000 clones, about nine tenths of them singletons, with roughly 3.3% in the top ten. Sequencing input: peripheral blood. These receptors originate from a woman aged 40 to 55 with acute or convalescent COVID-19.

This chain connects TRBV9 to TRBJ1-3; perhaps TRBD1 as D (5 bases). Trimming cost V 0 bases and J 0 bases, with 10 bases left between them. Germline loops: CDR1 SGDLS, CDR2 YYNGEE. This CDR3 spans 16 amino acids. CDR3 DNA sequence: TGTGCCAGCAGCGTAGCTGGGGGGTACTCTGGAAACACCATATATTTT. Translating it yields CASSVAGGYSGNTIYF.

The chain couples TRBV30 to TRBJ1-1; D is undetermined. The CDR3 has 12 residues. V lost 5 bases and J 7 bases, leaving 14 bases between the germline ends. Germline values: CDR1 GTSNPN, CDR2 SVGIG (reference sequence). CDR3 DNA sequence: TGTGCCTGGTCGGACGGGAGAGGTGAAGCTTTCTTT. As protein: CAWSDGRGEAFF.

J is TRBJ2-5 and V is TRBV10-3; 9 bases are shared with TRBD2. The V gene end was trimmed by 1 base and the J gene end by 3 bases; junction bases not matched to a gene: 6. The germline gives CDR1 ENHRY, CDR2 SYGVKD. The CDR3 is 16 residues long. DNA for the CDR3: TGTGCCATCAGTGAGTTCCTTAGCGGGAGAGAAGAGACCCAGTACTTC. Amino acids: CAISEFLSGREETQYF.

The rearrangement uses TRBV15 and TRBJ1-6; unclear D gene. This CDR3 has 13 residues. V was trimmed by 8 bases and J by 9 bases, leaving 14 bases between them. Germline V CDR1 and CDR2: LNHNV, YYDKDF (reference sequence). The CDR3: CATVAGFGSPLHF. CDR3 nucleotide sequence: TGTGCCACCGTTGCGGGATTTGGTTCACCCCTCCACTTT.

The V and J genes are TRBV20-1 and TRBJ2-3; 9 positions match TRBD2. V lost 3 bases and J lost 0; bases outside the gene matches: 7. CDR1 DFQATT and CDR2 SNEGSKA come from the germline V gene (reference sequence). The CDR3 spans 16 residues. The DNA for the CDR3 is TGCAGTGCTAGTCCTCCTAGCGGGGCTAGCACAGATACGCAGTATTTT. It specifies CSASPPSGASTDTQYF.

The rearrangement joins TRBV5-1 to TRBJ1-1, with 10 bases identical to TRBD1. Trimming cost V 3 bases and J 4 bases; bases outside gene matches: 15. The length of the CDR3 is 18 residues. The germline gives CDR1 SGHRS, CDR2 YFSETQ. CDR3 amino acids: CASSSEPGQGRTGTEAFF. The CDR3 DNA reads TGCGCCAGCAGCTCTGAACCGGGACAGGGGCGGACGGGCACTGAAGCTTTCTTT.

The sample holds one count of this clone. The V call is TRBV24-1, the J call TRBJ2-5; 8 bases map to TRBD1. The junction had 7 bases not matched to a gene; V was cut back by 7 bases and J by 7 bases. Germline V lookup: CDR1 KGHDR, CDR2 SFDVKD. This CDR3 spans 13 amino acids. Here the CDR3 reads CATSVTGTGTQYF. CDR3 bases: TGTGCCACCAGCGTAACCGGGACAGGGACCCAGTACTTC.

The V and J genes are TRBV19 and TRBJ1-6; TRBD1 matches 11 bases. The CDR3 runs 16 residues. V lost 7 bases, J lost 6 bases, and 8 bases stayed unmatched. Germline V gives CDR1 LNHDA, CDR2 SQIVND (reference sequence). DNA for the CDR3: TGTGCCAGTACTCCCCGGGACAGGGGGATTAATTCACCCCTCCACTTT. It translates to CASTPRDRGINSPLHF.

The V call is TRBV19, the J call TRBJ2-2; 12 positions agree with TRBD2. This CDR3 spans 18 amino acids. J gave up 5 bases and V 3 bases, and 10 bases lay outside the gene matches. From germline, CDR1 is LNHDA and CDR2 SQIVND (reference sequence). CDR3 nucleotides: TGTGCCAGTAGTATTCGGCTAGCGGGGGGGCCGAGGACCGGGGAGCTGTTTTTT. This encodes CASSIRLAGGPRTGELFF.

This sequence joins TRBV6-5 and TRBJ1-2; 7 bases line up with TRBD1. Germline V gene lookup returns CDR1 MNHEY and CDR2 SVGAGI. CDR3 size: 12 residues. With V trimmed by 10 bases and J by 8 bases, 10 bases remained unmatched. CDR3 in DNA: TGTGCCATCGTAACAGGGGTAGCGGGCTACACCTTC. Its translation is CAIVTGVAGYTF.

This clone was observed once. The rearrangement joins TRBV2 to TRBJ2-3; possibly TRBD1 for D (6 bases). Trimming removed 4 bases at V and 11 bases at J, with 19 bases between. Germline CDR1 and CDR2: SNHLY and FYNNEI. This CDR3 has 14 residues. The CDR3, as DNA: TGTGCCAGCAGTGTGAACCCAACCAGGGGCCGGCAGTATTTT. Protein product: CASSVNPTRGRQYF.

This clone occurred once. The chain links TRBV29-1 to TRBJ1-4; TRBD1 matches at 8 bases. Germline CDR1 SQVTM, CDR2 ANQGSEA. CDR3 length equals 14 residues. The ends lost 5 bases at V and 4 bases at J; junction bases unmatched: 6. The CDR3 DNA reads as TGCAGCGTTCTTGGACAGGGCCTTAATGAAAAACTGTTTTTT. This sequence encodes CSVLGQGLNEKLFF.

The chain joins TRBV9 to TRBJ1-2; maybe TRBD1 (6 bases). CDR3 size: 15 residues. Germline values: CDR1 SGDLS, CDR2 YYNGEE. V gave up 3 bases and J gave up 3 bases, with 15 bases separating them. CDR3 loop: CASSALNRAHYGYTF. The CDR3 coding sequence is TGTGCCAGCAGCGCTCTAAACAGGGCTCACTATGGCTACACCTTC. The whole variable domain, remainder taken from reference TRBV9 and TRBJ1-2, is DSGVTQTPKHLITATGQRVTLRCSPRSGDLSVYWYQQSLDQGLQFLIQYYNGEERAKGNILERFSAQQFPDLHSELNLSSLELGDSALYFCASSALNRAHYGYTFGSGTRLTVV.

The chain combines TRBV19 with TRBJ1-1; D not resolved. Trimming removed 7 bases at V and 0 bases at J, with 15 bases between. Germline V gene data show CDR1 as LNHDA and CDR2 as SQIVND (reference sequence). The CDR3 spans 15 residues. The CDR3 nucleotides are TGTGCCAGTAAGTCGGGAATTCTTTTGAACACTGAAGCTTTCTTT. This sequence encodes CASKSGILLNTEAFF.

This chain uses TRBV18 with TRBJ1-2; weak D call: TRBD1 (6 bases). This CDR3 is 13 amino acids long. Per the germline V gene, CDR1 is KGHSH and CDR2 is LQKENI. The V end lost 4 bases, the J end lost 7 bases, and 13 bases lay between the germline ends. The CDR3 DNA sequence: TGTGCCAGCTCACACAGGGAAGGGCCTGGCTACACCTTC. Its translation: CASSHREGPGYTF. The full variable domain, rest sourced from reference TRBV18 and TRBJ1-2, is NAGVMQNPRHLVRRRGQEARLRCSPMKGHSHVYWYRQLPEEGLKFMVYLQKENIIDESGMPKERFSAEFPKEGPSILRIQQVVRGDSAAYFCASSHREGPGYTFGSGTRLTVV.

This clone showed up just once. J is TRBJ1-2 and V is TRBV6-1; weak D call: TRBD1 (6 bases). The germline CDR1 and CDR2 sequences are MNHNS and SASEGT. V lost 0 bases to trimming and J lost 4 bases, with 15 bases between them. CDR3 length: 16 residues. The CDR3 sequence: CASSEAWEGVRYGYTF. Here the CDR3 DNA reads TGTGCCAGCAGTGAAGCGTGGGAGGGGGTCCGCTATGGCTACACCTTC.

The CDR3 sequence is CASSPKTLASGGALETQYF. The CDR3 coding sequence is TGTGCCAGCAGCCCAAAGACCCTGGCTAGCGGGGGGGCCTTAGAGACCCAGTACTTC. The V and J genes are TRBV9 and TRBJ2-5; 12 bases agree with TRBD2. Looked up from germline, CDR1 is SGDLS and CDR2 is YYNGEE. The junction had 17 bases not matched to a gene; V was cut back by 4 bases and J by 4 bases. The CDR3 has 19 amino acids.

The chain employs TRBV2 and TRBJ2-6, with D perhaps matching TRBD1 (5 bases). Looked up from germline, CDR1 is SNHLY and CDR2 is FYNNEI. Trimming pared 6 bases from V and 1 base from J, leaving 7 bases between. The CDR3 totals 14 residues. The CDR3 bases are TGTGCCAGCAGGGGGCAGTCTGGGGCCAACGTCCTGACTTTC. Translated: CASRGQSGANVLTF.

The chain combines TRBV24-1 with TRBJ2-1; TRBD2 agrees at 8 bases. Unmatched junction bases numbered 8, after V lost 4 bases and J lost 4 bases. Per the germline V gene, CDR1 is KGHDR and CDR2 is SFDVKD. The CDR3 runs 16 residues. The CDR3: CATSDLRGGGYNEQFF. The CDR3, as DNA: TGTGCCACCAGTGACCTACGGGGGGGCGGGTACAATGAGCAGTTCTTC.

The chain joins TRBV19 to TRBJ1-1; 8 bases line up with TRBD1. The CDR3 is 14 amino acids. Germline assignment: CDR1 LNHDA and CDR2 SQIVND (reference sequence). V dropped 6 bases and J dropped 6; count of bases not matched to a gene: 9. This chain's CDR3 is CASRDREGKAEAFF. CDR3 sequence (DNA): TGTGCCAGTAGGGACAGGGAAGGGAAGGCTGAAGCTTTCTTT. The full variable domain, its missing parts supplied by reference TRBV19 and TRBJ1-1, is DGGITQSPKYLFRKEGQNVTLSCEQNLNHDAMYWYRQDPGQGLRLIYYSQIVNDFQKGDIAEGYSVSREKKESFPLTVTSAQKNPTAFYLCASRDREGKAEAFFGQGTRLTVV.

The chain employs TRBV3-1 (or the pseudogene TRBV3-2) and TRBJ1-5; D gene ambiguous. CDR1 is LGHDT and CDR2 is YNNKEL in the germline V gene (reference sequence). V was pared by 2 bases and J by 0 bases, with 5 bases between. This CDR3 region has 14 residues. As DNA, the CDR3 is TGTGCCAGCAGCCAACACAGTAGCAATCAGCCCCAGCATTTT. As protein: CASSQHSSNQPQHF.

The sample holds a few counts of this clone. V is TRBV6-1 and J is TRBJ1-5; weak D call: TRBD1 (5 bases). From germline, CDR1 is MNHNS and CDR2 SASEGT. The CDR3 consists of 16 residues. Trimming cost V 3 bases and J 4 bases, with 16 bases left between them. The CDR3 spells CASSENLGAPNQPQHF. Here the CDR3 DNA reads TGTGCCAGCAGTGAGAATCTAGGGGCACCAAATCAGCCCCAGCATTTT.

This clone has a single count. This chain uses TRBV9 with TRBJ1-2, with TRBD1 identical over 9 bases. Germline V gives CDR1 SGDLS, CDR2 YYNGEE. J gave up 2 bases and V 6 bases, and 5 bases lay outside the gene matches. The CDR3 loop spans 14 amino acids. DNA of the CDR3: TGTGCCAGCACCCCGGGACAGGGAAACTATGGCTACACCTTC. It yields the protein CASTPGQGNYGYTF.

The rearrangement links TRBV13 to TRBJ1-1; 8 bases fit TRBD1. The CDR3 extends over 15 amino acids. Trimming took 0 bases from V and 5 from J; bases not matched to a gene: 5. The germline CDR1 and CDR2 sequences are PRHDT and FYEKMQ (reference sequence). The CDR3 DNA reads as TGTGCCAGCAGCTTAGGCAGGGGGCGCGGGACTGAAGCTTTCTTT. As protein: CASSLGRGRGTEAFF.

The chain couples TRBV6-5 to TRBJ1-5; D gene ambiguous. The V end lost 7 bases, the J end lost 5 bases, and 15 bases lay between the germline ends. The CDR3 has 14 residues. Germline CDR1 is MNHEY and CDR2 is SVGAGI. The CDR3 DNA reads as TGTGCCAGCAAATGGAACGGGAGGGATCAGCCCCAGCATTTT. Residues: CASKWNGRDQPQHF.